A single T cell receptor beta chain is shown here with its context. As yet, its antigen is unknown. The germline V and J ends were trimmed by 1 base and 3 bases, with 7 bases remaining between them. The CDR3 loop spans 13 amino acids. The V gene's germline CDR1 is SNHLY and CDR2 FYNNEI. This record belongs to a study of cytomegalovirus exposure and HLA in healthy donors. Primers included in the PCR were 60 Vbeta and 13 Jbeta primers. Produced via immunoSEQ multiplex PCR; TCRdb's table is partial and in-frame only. The table lists some 180,000 clones, 70% to 85% of them singletons. General study results and limits: The authors enumerated 180 or so TCR beta chains as linked to cytomegalovirus.

These donors counted as nominally healthy when sampled, but unrecorded immune exposures were likely. The sequence came from a man between 35 and 55 years old in good health and CMV-seropositive. The chain has TRBV2 and TRBJ2-7; D unresolved. Source material: PBMCs. The CDR3 loop is CASSEGSDYEQYF. In nucleotides, the CDR3 is TGTGCCAGCAGTGAAGGCAGCGACTACGAGCAGTACTTC.